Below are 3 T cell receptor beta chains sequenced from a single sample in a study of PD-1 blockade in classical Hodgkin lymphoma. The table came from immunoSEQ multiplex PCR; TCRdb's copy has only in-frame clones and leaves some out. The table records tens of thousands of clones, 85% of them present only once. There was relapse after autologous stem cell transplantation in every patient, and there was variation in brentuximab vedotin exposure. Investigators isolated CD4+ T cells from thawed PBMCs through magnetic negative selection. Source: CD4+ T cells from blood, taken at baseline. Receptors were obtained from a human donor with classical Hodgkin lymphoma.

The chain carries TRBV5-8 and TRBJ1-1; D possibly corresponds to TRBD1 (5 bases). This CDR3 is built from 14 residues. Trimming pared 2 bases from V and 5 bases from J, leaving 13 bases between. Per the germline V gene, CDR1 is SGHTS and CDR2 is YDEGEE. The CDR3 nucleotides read TGTGCCAGCAGCTTTCAGGGTCTGAGGACTGAAGCTTTCTTT. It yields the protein CASSFQGLRTEAFF.

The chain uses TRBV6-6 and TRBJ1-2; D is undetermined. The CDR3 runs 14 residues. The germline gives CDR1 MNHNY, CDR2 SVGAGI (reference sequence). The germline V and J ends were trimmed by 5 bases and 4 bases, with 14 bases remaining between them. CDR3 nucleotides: TGTGCCAGCAGTCTAGACGCGTTGGCCTATGGCTACACCTTC. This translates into CASSLDALAYGYTF.

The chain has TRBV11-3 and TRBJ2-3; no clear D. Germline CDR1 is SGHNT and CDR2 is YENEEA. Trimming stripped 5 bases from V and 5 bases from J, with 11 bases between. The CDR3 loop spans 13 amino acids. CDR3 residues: CASSLYLGDTQYF. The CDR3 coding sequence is TGTGCCAGCAGCCTCTACCTAGGAGATACGCAGTATTTT.